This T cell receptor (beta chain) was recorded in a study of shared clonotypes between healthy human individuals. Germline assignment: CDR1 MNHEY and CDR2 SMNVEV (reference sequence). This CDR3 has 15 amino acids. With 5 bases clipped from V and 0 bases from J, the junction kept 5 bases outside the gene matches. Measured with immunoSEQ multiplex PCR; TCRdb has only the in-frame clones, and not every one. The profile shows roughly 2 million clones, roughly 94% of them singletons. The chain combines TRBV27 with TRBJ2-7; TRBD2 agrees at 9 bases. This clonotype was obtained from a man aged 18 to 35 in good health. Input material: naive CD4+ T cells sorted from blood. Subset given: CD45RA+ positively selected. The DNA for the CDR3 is TGTGCCAGCAGTCTAGCGGGATCACTCTCCTACGAGCAGTACTTC. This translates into CASSLAGSLSYEQYF.